This T cell receptor beta chain was documented in a study of CD4 and CD8 cells across lung adenocarcinoma regions. Donors had localized lung adenocarcinoma, a non-small cell lung cancer. TCRdb reprocessed the PCR reads with MiXCR, giving one entry per CDR3 protein. The sample includes 7,500 or so distinct CDR3 sequences, roughly 53% of them seen just once. V lost 7 bases, J lost 2 bases, and 18 bases lay in between. Per the germline V gene, CDR1 is MNHNS and CDR2 is SASEGT. The CDR3 has 16 amino acids. The origin of this receptor is a male donor with lung adenocarcinoma. The CD4 and CD8 labels of this study may be unreliable. V usage is TRBV6-1 and J usage is TRBJ2-1; D tentatively reads TRBD1 or TRBD2 (6 bases each). The sample comprised CD8+ T cells from the center of a lung tumor. The CDR3 DNA reads as TGTGCCAGCATCGAAGGGGGACTCCAACCCTACAATGAGCAGTTCTTC. Translated: CASIEGGLQPYNEQFF.